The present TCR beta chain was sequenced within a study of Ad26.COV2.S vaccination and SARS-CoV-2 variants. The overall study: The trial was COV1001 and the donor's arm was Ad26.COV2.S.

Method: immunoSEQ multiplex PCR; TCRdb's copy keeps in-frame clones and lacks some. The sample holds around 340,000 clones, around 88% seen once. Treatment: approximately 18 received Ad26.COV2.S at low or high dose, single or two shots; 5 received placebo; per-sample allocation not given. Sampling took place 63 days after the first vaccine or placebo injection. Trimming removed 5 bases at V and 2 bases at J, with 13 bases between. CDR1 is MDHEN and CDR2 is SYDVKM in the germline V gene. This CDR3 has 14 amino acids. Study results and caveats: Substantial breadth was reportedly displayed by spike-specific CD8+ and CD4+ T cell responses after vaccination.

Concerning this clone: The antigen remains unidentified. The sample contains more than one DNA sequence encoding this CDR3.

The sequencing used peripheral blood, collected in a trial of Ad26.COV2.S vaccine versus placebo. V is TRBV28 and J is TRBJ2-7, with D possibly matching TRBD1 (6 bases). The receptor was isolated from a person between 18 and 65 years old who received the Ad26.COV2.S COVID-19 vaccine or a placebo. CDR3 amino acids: CASSLGGSAYEQYF. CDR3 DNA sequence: TGTGCCAGCAGTCTAGGGGGATCAGCCTACGAGCAGTACTTC.